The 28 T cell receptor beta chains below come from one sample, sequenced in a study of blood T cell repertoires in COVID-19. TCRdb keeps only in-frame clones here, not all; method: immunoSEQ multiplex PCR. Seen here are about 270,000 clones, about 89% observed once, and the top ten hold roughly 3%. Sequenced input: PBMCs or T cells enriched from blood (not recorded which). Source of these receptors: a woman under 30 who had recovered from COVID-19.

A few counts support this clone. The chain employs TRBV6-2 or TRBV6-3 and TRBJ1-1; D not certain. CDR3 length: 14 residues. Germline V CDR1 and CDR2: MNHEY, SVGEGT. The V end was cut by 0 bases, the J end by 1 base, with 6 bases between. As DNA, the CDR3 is TGTGCCAGCAGTTACTCCAGGCAGAACACTGAAGCTTTCTTT. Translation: CASSYSRQNTEAFF.

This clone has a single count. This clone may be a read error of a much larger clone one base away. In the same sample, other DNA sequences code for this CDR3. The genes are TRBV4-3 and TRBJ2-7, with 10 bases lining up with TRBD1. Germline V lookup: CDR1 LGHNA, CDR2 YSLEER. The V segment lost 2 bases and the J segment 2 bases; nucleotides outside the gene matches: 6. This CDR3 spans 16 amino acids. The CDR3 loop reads CASSQSGTGETYEQYF. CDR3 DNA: TGCGCCAGCAGCCAATCCGGGACAGGGGAAACCTACGAGCAGTACTTC.

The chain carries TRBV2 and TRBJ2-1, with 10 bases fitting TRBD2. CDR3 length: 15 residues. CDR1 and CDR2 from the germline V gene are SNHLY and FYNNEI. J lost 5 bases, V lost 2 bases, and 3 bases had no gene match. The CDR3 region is CASSEKLAGDNEQFF. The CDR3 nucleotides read TGTGCCAGCAGTGAAAAGCTAGCGGGAGACAATGAGCAGTTCTTC.

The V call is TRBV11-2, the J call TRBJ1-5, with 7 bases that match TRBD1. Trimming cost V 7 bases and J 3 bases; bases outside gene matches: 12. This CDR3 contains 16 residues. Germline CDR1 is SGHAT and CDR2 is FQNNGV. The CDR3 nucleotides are TGTGCCAGCACCCCGGGGATGGGGACAGACAATCAGCCCCAGCATTTT. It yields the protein CASTPGMGTDNQPQHF.

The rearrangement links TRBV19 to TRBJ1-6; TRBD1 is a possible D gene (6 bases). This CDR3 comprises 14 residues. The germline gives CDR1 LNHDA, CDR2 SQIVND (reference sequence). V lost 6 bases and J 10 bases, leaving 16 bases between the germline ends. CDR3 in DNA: TGTGCCAGTAGGGCTTACAGGGACGAATCACCCCTCCACTTT. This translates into CASRAYRDESPLHF.

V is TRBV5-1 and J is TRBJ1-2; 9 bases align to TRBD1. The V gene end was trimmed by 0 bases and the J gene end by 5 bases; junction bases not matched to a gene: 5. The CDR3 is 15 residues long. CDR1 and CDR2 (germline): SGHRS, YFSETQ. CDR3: CASSLADRGRYGYTF. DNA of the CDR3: TGCGCCAGCAGCTTGGCCGACAGGGGGAGGTATGGCTACACCTTC.

CDR3 amino acids: CASSGGTYNEQFF. The CDR3 coding sequence is TGTGCCAGCAGCGGGGGGACCTACAATGAGCAGTTCTTC. The genes are TRBV28 and TRBJ2-1, with 7 nucleotides matching TRBD2. This CDR3 contains 13 residues. The J segment lost 2 bases and the V segment lost 6 bases, leaving 1 base of the junction unmatched. Germline lookup yields CDR1 MDHEN and CDR2 SYDVKM. Using reference TRBV28 and TRBJ2-1 for the parts outside the CDR3, the full variable domain is DVKVTQSSRYLVKRTGEKVFLECVQDMDHENMFWYRQDPGLGLRLIYFSYDVKMKEKGDIPEGYSVSREKKERFSLILESASTNQTSMYLCASSGGTYNEQFFGPGTRLTVL.

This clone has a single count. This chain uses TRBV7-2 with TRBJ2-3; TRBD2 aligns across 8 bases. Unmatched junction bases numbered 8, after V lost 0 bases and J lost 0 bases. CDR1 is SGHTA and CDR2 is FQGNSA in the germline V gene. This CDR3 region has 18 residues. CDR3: CASSLATFSGASTDTQYF. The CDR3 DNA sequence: TGTGCCAGCAGCTTAGCCACGTTTAGCGGGGCTAGCACAGATACGCAGTATTTT.

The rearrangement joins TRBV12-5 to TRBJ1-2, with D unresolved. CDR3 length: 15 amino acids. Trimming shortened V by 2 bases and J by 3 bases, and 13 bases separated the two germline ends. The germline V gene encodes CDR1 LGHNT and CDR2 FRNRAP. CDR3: CASGLTSGSDYGYTF. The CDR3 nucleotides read TGTGCTAGTGGTTTGACATCCGGAAGCGACTATGGCTACACCTTC.

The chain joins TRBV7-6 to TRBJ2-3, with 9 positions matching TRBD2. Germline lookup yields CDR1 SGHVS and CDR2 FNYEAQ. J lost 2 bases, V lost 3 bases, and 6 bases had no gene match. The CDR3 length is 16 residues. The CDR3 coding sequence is TGTGCCAGCAGCTTGCTAGCGGGGACTTCCACAGATACGCAGTATTTT. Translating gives CASSLLAGTSTDTQYF. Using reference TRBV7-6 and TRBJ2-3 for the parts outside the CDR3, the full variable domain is GAGVSQSPRYKVTKRGQDVALRCDPISGHVSLYWYRQALGQGPEFLTYFNYEAQQDKSGLPNDRFSAERPEGSISTLTIQRTEQRDSAMYRCASSLLAGTSTDTQYFGPGTRLTVL.

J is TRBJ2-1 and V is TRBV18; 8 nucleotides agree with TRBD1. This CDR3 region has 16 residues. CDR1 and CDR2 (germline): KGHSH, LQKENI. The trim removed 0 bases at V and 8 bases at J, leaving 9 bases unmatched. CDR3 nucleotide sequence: TGTGCCAGCTCACCACCGGACAGGGTCAACGGCGATGAGCAGTTCTTC. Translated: CASSPPDRVNGDEQFF.

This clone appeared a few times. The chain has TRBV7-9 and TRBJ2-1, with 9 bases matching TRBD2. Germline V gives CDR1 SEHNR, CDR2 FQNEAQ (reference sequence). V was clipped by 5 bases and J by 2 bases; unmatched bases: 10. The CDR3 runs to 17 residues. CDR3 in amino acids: CASSQEATSGPYNEQFF. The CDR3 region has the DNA TGTGCCAGCAGCCAAGAAGCGACTAGCGGACCCTACAATGAGCAGTTCTTC.

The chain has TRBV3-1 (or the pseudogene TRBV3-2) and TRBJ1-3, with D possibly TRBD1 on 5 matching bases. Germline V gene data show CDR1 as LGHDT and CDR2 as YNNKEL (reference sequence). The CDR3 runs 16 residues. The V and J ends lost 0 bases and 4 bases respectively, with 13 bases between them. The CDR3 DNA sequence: TGTGCCAGCAGCCAAGAGCTCCGGGGGGACGGAAACACCATATATTTT. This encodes CASSQELRGDGNTIYF.

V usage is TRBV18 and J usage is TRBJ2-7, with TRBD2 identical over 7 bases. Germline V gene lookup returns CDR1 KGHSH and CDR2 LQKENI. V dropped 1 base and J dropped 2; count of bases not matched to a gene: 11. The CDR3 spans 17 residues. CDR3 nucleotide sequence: TGTGCCAGCTCACCACGACATATGAGCGGGACGACCTACGAGCAGTACTTC. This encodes CASSPRHMSGTTYEQYF. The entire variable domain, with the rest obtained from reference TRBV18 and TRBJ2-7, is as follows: NAGVMQNPRHLVRRRGQEARLRCSPMKGHSHVYWYRQLPEEGLKFMVYLQKENIIDESGMPKERFSAEFPKEGPSILRIQQVVRGDSAAYFCASSPRHMSGTTYEQYFGPGTRLTVT.

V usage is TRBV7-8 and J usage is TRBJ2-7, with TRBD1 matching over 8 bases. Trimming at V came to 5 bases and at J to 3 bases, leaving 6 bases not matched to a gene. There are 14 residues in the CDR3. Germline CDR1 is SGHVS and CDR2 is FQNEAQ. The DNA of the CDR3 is TGTGCCAGCAGCCACCGGGACAGGTACTACGAGCAGTACTTC. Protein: CASSHRDRYYEQYF. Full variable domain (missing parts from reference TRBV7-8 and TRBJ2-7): GAGVSQSPRYKVAKRGQDVALRCDPISGHVSLFWYQQALGQGPEFLTYFQNEAQLDKSGLPSDRFFAERPEGSVSTLKIQRTQQEDSAVYLCASSHRDRYYEQYFGPGTRLTVT.

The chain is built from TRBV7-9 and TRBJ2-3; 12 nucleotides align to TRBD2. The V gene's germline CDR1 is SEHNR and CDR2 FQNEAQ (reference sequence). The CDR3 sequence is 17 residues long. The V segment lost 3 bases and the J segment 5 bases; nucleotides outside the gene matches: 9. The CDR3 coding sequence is TGTGCCAGCAGCTTCGAACGACTAGCGGGAGAGAAAGATACGCAGTATTTT. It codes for CASSFERLAGEKDTQYF.

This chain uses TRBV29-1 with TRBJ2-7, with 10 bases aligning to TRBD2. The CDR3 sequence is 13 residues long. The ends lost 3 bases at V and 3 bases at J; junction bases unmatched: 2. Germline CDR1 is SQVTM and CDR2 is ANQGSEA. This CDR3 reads CSVELAGGYEQYF. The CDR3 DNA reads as TGCAGCGTTGAGTTAGCGGGAGGCTACGAGCAGTACTTC.

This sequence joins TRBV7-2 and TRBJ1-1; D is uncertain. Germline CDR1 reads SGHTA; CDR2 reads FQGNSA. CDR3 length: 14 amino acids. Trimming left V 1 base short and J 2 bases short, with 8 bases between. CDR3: CASSLGRINTEAFF. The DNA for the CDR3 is TGTGCCAGCAGCTTAGGGAGGATAAACACTGAAGCTTTCTTT. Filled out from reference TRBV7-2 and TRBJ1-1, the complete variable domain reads GAGVSQSPSNKVTEKGKDVELRCDPISGHTALYWYRQSLGQGLEFLIYFQGNSAPDKSGLPSDRFSAERTGGSVSTLTIQRTQQEDSAVYLCASSLGRINTEAFFGQGTRLTVV.

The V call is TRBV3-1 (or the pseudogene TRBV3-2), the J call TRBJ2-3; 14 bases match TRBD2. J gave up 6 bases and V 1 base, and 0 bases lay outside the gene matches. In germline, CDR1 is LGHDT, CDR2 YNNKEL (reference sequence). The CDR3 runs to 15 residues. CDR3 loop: CASSQGTSGGDTQYF. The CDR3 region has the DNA TGTGCCAGCAGCCAAGGGACTAGCGGGGGGGATACGCAGTATTTT.

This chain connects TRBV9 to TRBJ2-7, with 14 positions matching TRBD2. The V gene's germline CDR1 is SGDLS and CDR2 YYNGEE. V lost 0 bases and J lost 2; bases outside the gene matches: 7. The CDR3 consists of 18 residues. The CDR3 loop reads CASSVGGEGLAGAYEQYF. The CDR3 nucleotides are TGTGCCAGCAGCGTAGGAGGGGAGGGACTAGCGGGGGCCTACGAGCAGTACTTC.

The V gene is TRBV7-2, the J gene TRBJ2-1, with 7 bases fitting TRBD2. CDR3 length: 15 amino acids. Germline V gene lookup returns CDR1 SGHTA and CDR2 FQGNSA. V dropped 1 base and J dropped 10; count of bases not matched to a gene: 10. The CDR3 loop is CASSLGSGSGDEQFF. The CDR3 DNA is TGTGCCAGCAGCTTAGGGTCGGGGAGCGGGGACGAGCAGTTCTTC.

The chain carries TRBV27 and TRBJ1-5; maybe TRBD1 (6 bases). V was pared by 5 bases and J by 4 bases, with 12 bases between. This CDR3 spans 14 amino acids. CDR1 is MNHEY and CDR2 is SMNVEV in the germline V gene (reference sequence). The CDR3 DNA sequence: TGTGCCAGCAGTGTGTATGGGACAAATCAGCCCCAGCATTTT. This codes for CASSVYGTNQPQHF.

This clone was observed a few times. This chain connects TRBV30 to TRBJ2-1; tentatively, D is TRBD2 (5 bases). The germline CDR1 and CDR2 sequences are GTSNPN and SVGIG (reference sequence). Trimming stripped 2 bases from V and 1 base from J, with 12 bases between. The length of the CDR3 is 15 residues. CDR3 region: CAWSRRATSYNEQFF. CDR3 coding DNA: TGTGCCTGGAGTAGGCGGGCCACGTCCTACAATGAGCAGTTCTTC.

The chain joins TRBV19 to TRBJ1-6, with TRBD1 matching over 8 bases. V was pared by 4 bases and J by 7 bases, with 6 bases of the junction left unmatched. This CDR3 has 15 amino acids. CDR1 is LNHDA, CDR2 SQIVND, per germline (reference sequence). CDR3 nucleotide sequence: TGTGCCAGTAGTAGCCGGACAGGGTCAAATTCACCCCTCCACTTT. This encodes CASSSRTGSNSPLHF.

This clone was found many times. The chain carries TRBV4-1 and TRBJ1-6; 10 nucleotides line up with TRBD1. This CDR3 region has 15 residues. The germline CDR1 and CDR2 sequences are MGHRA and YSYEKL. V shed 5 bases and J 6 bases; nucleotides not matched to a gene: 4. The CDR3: CASSSRDRGNSPLHF. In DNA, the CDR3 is TGCGCCAGCAGCTCACGGGACAGGGGTAATTCACCCCTCCACTTT.

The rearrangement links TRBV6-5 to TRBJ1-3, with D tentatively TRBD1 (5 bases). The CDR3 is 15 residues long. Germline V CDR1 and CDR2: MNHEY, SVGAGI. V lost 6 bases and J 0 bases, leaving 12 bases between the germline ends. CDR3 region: CASRLDSFSGNTIYF. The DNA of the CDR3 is TGTGCCAGCAGGCTTGACAGCTTCTCTGGAAACACCATATATTTT.

The CDR3 DNA reads TGTGCCAGCAGTTTATCGGACAGGCTAAATCAGCCCCAGCATTTT. Its protein product is CASSLSDRLNQPQHF. The V and J genes are TRBV27 and TRBJ1-5; TRBD1 matches at 7 bases. The V gene end was trimmed by 0 bases and the J gene end by 4 bases; junction bases not matched to a gene: 3. The CDR3 has 15 residues. Looked up from germline, CDR1 is MNHEY and CDR2 is SMNVEV (reference sequence).

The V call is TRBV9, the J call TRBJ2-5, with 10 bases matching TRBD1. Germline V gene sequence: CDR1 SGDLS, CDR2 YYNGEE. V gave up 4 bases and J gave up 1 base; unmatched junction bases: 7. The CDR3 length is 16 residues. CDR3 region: CASSTRDRGTQETQYF. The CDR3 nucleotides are TGTGCCAGCAGCACACGGGACAGGGGCACCCAAGAGACCCAGTACTTC.